This record looks at one TCR beta chain sequence and its context. What it recognizes is unknown. The sample belongs to a study of persistence of HIV-infected CD4 T cells. Study-wide context: A couple of participants gave one leukapheresis sample; others gave up to about 180 mL blood repeatedly.

The study's findings and limits: Degenerate expanded CDR3beta sequences were enriched among CMV- and Gag-responding cells. Bulk TCR data could not be restricted to HIV-1-infected CMV-responding cells.

This was the immunoSEQ version 4 assay in survey mode. The data were produced by immunoSEQ multiplex PCR, yet TCRdb's version contains in-frame clones alone and is incomplete. The sample holds 43,000 or so clones; 70% to 90% are singletons and the top ten take 0.85% to 1.3%. The V gene's germline CDR1 is MNHEY and CDR2 SVGEGT. The CDR3 spans 16 residues. The V segment lost 6 bases and the J segment 0 bases; nucleotides outside the gene matches: 9. Nonspecific anti-CD3/anti-CD28 bead stimulation represents the broad CD4+ T cell repertoire. CD4+ T cells upregulating both CD40 ligand and CD69 were sorted as responding cells. Anti-CD28/CD49d costimulation, CD40-blocking antibody and enfuvirtide were given to CD8-depleted PBMCs for roughly 19 hours.

This sequence originates from an adult man with HIV who was CMV-seropositive. The sample in question was CD4+ T cells sorted from PBMCs after approximately 20-hour stimulation, obtained from a patient who received antiretroviral therapy. This chain uses TRBV6-2 or TRBV6-3 with TRBJ1-1; 8 positions agree with TRBD1. Here the CDR3 reads CASSPRTGSMNTEAFF. The CDR3 DNA reads TGTGCCAGCAGCCCTAGGACAGGGTCCATGAACACTGAAGCTTTCTTT.